A single sample gave rise to the 26 T cell receptor beta chains below, sequenced in a study of tumor-infiltrating lymphocytes in primary liver carcinoma (dated by TCRdb to the late 2010s). Sequencing used an Illumina HiSeq 2500. A constant-region primer and ProtoScript II reverse transcriptase were used to reverse-transcribe TCRbeta-specific cDNA from approximately 550 ng total RNA. TCRbeta libraries were built with three nested multiplex PCR rounds, a slightly modified ARM-PCR procedure. Multiplex TRBV1-TRBV30 forward primers and a Cbeta reverse primer were used in the first two PCR rounds, each of which was run for approximately 9 cycles. TCRdb reprocessing: public reads trimmed at Q25 with fastp, clones called with MiXCR, in-frame beta chains kept. Each CDR3 protein gets just one entry, which takes the most common genes and DNA from the rows behind it. For this sample the table gives about 50,000 distinct CDR3 sequences, of which 70% to 80% were detected only once. Together, the top ten hold approximately 25% of the sample.

Total RNA and DNA were co-extracted from approximately 20-30 mg of bulk tissue with the AllPrep DNA/RNA mini kit, without cell sorting. The sample taken for sequencing was liver tumor tissue from sampling region 5. The cell subset or site label, as the study defines it: tumor region T5, tumor centre. The source of these receptors is a man aged 40-49 years with primary liver carcinoma and hepatitis B virus infection.

A word on this clonotype: No conserved phenylalanine or tryptophan is present at the end of the CDR3, so a read error is the likely explanation. The V gene is TRBV7-6, the J gene TRBJ2-7; 8 bases align to TRBD1. This CDR3 contains 12 residues. The trim removed 9 bases at V and 7 bases at J, leaving 8 bases unmatched. The germline V gene encodes CDR1 SGHVS and CDR2 FNYEAQ. The CDR3 spells CASSAGTGEQYL. For the CDR3, the DNA is TGTGCCAGTAGCGCCGGGACAGGAGAGCAGTACTTG.

In DNA form, the CDR3 reads TGTGCCAGCAGCAAAGCGCTGGGAGTTTCGATGATCACAGATACGCAGTATTTT. Translation: CASSKALGVSMITDTQYF. The chain joins TRBV21-1 to TRBJ2-3; the table's D call TRBD2 went unverified against the DNA. TRBV21-1 is a documented pseudogene. There are 18 residues in the CDR3.

This chain connects TRBV6-6 to TRBJ2-7; no reliable D call. Germline-derived CDR1 and CDR2 are MNHNY and SVGAGI (reference sequence). V was clipped by 7 bases and J by 5 bases, with 12 bases between them. CDR3 length: 12 amino acids. This CDR3 reads CASNPSLNEQYF. CDR3 sequence (DNA): TGTGCCAGCAATCCCTCCTTGAACGAGCAGTACTTC.

Points on this clonotype: A much more abundant neighbour one base away suggests this may be a read error. The chain combines TRBV19 with TRBJ2-1; D uncertain. The CDR3 contains 11 residues. Germline CDR1 is LNHDA and CDR2 is SQIVND (reference sequence). The V end lost 10 bases, the J end lost 2 bases, and 6 bases lay between the germline ends. CDR3 amino acids: CANQAYNEQFF. CDR3 sequence (DNA): TGTGCCAACCAGGCCTACAATGAGCAGTTCTTC.

Note on this clonotype: A much larger clone is a single base away; this may be a read error. The chain couples TRBV5-1 to TRBJ2-7, with TRBD2 identical over 11 bases. The ends lost 4 bases at V and 9 bases at J; junction bases unmatched: 9. Germline CDR1 reads SGHRS; CDR2 reads YFSETQ. The CDR3 has 14 residues. CDR3 in DNA: TGCGCCAGCAGCGTAGCGGGAGGGGAGTCGGGGCAGTACTTC. The encoded protein is CASSVAGGESGQYF.

This clonotype was detected once. At one of its ends the junction is not consistent with the germline gene, which may arise from a read error. The chain couples TRBV2 to TRBJ2-7; the D gene is possibly TRBD1 (5 bases). The CDR3 is made up of 12 amino acids. Germline V lookup: CDR1 SNHLY, CDR2 FYNNEI. CDR3 protein: CVSSVQGREQYF. In DNA, the CDR3 is TGTGTCAGCAGCGTCCAGGGCCGCGAGCAGTACTTC.

As regards this clonotype: The junction differs from germline at one of its ends, possibly a read error. The chain joins TRBV6-5 to TRBJ2-2, with TRBD2 matching 11 bases. Germline CDR1 MNHEY, CDR2 SVGAGI. This CDR3 comprises 18 residues. In DNA, the CDR3 is TGTGCCAGCAGTTACACTCTAGCGGGAGGCCCTGACCCCGGGGAACTGTTTTTT. It specifies CASSYTLAGGPDPGELFF.

As for this clonotype: Relative to the germline gene, one junction end is altered; a read error may explain this. This sequence joins TRBV11-2 and TRBJ1-5, with a tentative D call TRBD1 (6 bases). The CDR3 contains 17 residues. Germline assignment: CDR1 SGHAT and CDR2 FQNNGV. CDR3 coding DNA: TGTGCCAGCAGCTTAGTAGGGGCAACAGGGAGCAATCAGTCCCAGGATTTT. Amino acid sequence: CASSLVGATGSNQSQDF.

As regards this clonotype: This is likely a read error, given that the CDR3 carries no conserved phenylalanine or tryptophan at its end. The chain is built from TRBV5-3 and TRBJ2-1, with 7 nucleotides matching TRBD2. TRBV5-3 has ORF status, its function being uncertain. The CDR3 runs 19 residues. The junction had 22 bases not matched to a gene; V was cut back by 3 bases and J by 7 bases. The CDR3 spells CARSSKDLAGTERGNEQFL. The CDR3 nucleotides are TGTGCCAGAAGCTCAAAAGACTTAGCGGGCACCGAGAGGGGAAATGAGCAGTTCTTA.

On this clonotype: This may be a read error: a much more frequent sequence differs by one nucleotide. The chain is built from TRBV5-1 and TRBJ2-3; 8 bases are shared with TRBD1. There are 15 residues in the CDR3. Germline CDR1 SGHRS, CDR2 YFSETQ. With 4 bases clipped from V and 8 bases from J, the junction kept 12 bases outside the gene matches. This CDR3 is CASSITGGSEGTQYF. The CDR3 nucleotides are TGCGCCAGCAGCATTACAGGGGGTTCCGAAGGTACGCAGTATTTT.

As for this clonotype: This CDR3 fails to terminate in the conserved phenylalanine or tryptophan, so it likely reflects a read error. V and J are TRBV11-2 and TRBJ2-1; 11 nucleotides align to TRBD2. The length of the CDR3 is 16 residues. The germline V gene has CDR1 SGHAT and CDR2 FQNNGV. CDR3 protein: CASSYPGTSGNNEQFV. CDR3 nucleotides: TGTGCCAGTAGCTACCCCGGGACTAGCGGTAACAATGAGCAGTTCGTC.

This clonotype was seen a single time. The junction differs from germline at one of its ends, possibly a read error. The gene calls are TRBV6-5 and TRBJ2-1, with 11 bases identical to TRBD2. In germline, CDR1 is MNHEY, CDR2 SVGAGI. There are 19 residues in the CDR3. CDR3 nucleotides: TGTGCCAGTAGTTACTCCGGACTAGCGGGCCAAAATAGGTACAATGAGCAGTCCTTC. Translated, it gives CASSYSGLAGQNRYNEQSF.

This clonotype was seen only a few times. A clone one base away is much larger, so this may be a read error. The chain joins TRBV5-1 to TRBJ1-1; the D is unclear. CDR1 is SGHRS and CDR2 is YFSETQ in the germline V gene. The length of the CDR3 is 13 residues. The CDR3 protein is CASAGLLNAEAFF. CDR3 nucleotides: TGCGCCAGCGCTGGACTCCTGAACGCTGAAGCTTTCTTT.

As to this clonotype: An end of the junction does not agree with germline; a read error may underlie this. CDR3 sequence reads: CASSLREGRTSGFSSYEQCF. CDR3 DNA: TGTGCCAGCAGCTTGAGGGAGGGGAGGACTAGCGGGTTCAGCTCGTACGAGCAGTGTTTC. J is TRBJ2-7 and V is TRBV11-2; TRBD2 agrees at 11 bases. The CDR3 is 20 amino acids. CDR1 and CDR2 from the germline V gene are SGHAT and FQNNGV.

The CDR3 DNA is TGTGCCAGCAGCTCGACAGTGAACACTGAAGCTTTCTTT. Translating gives CASSSTVNTEAFF. V gene TRBV7-3 combines with J gene TRBJ1-1; tentatively, D is TRBD1 (5 bases). This CDR3 comprises 13 residues. The V gene's germline CDR1 is SGHTA and CDR2 FQGTGA. With 4 bases removed from V and 0 bases from J, the gap between germline ends came to 6 bases.

To note about this clonotype: One end of the junction does not line up with germline, which may come from a read error. The J gene is TRBJ2-5, the V gene TRBV10-3; maybe TRBD2 (5 bases). CDR1 and CDR2 from the germline V gene are ENHRY and SYGVKD. The CDR3 runs to 12 residues. The CDR3 sequence: CAISDQWETQCF. The CDR3 bases are TGTGCCATCAGTGATCAATGGGAGACCCAATGCTTC.

Note on this clonotype: Relative to the germline gene, one junction end is altered; a read error may explain this. This chain links TRBV7-8 with TRBJ2-2, with a tentative D call TRBD2 (5 bases). The germline gives CDR1 SGHVS, CDR2 FQNEAQ. The CDR3 totals 15 residues. This CDR3 reads CTSSLVQQNTGELLF. The CDR3, as DNA: TGTACCAGCAGCTTAGTACAGCAGAACACCGGGGAGTTGTTATTT.

As to this clonotype: Sequence at one end of the junction differs from germline and may be a read error. This sequence joins TRBV11-2 and TRBJ2-4; D unresolved. Germline values: CDR1 SGHAT, CDR2 FQNNGV. The CDR3 is 15 residues long. CDR3 in amino acids: CAITTSAVAKNIQRF. CDR3 in DNA: TGTGCCATCACCACTTCGGCGGTAGCCAAAAACATTCAGCGCTTC.

The J gene is TRBJ2-7, the V gene TRBV7-9, with a weak D call TRBD2 (6 bases). Germline CDR1 reads SEHNR; CDR2 reads FQNEAQ (reference sequence). Trimming took 9 bases from V and 6 from J, leaving 24 bases between them. This CDR3 spans 15 amino acids. CDR3 sequence (DNA): TGTGCCAGTATCTTAGACGGCGGTGGCGGGGTCGAGCAGTACTTC. As protein: CASILDGGGGVEQYF.

This clonotype was seen a single time. Given the absence of the conserved phenylalanine or tryptophan at the CDR3 end, a read error is likely. Because the CDR3's place on the DNA is in doubt, the DNA is left out and the CDR3 is given as listed by TCRdb. The chain joins TRBV4-2 to TRBJ2-7; the table's D call of TRBD2 was not tested on the DNA. The CDR3 is made up of 16 amino acids, end residues included. In germline, CDR1 is LGHNA, CDR2 YNFKEQ. CDR3 residues: CASCQDRASGYYEEYL.

As regards this clonotype: The CDR3 does not end in the conserved phenylalanine or tryptophan, so this is likely a read error. The V gene is TRBV6-6, the J gene TRBJ2-7; D remains unclear. Germline V gives CDR1 MNHNY, CDR2 SVGAGI (reference sequence). Deletions cut 4 bases from V and 5 bases from J, with 24 bases between. The CDR3 length is 17 residues. CDR3 sequence: CASSSSSNQEPRDEQYL. The CDR3 nucleotides are TGTGCCAGCAGTTCCTCGTCGAACCAGGAGCCTAGGGACGAGCAGTACTTG.

In its sample, this clonotype was seen once. The conserved closing phenylalanine or tryptophan is absent in this CDR3, likely reflecting a read error. The chain employs TRBV12-3 or TRBV12-4 and TRBJ2-2, with D possibly matching TRBD1 (5 bases). The CDR3 consists of 14 residues. CDR3 residues: CVSMETANTGELFS. In DNA, the CDR3 is TGTGTCAGCATGGAGACAGCGAACACTGGGGAGCTGTTTTCT.

This rearrangement joins TRBV29-1 to TRBJ1-2, with a possible D match to TRBD1 (6 bases). Deletions cut 7 bases from V and 11 bases from J, with 26 bases between. This CDR3 is built from 14 residues. Germline lookup yields CDR1 SQVTM and CDR2 ANQGSEA. In DNA, the CDR3 is TGCAGCGCCCACGGCATAGGGGGAGAGTATGAGTACACCTTC. This gives the protein CSAHGIGGEYEYTF.

This clonotype was picked up many times. This sequence joins TRBV12-3 or TRBV12-4 and TRBJ2-5; no reliable D call. This CDR3 comprises 13 residues. V dropped 6 bases and J dropped 4 bases, with 12 bases sitting between them. For the CDR3, the DNA is TGTGCCAGCAGGTCAGGTTCCCCAGAGACCCAGTACTTC. Amino acids: CASRSGSPETQYF.

Note on this clonotype: The germline gene is not matched at one end of the junction; a read error may be the cause. The chain carries TRBV11-3 and TRBJ2-7; 7 bases line up with TRBD1. Germline-derived CDR1 and CDR2 are SGHNT and YENEEA. This CDR3 has 13 residues. In DNA, the CDR3 is TGTGCCAGATGCGTGGGACAGTCCTACAAGCAGTACTTC. It codes for CARCVGQSYKQYF.

The chain joins TRBV6-5 to TRBJ1-5; tentative D call: TRBD1 (5 bases). The CDR3 runs 13 residues. From germline, CDR1 is MNHEY and CDR2 SVGAGI. The V and J ends lost 5 bases and 12 bases respectively, with 17 bases between them. DNA of the CDR3: TGTGCCAGCAGTGACAGACGAGGTCGGCGCCAGCATTTT. Its translation: CASSDRRGRRQHF.